Given below is one TCR beta chain in context. The target antigen is unknown. Germline-derived CDR1 and CDR2 are SGHDT and YYEEEE. There are 15 residues in the CDR3. Deletions cut 3 bases from V and 8 bases from J, with 18 bases between. This sample stems from a study of radiation and T cells in renal cell carcinoma. The study's findings and limits: From baseline, blood top tumor clonotypes peaked at 2 weeks post-radiation.

The assay was immunoSEQ multiplex PCR, and TCRdb's table has in-frame clones only and misses some. The table has approximately 70,000 clones, about 83% seen once. As for time point: blood 4 weeks post-SBRT, at nephrectomy. As for treatment: 15 Gy SBRT to primary tumor, nephrectomy 4 weeks later. Nephrectomy followed 15 Gy stereotactic body radiation by 4 weeks. The patient's renal cell carcinoma had clear cell pathology. The genes are TRBV5-6 and TRBJ1-3; D might be TRBD1 (5 bases). The clonotype comes from a man between 60 and 75 years old with renal cell carcinoma. The source was blood, collected from a patient whose treatment included radiotherapy and nephrectomy. CDR3 protein: CASSSGIQQGHTIYF. The CDR3 DNA reads TGTGCCAGCAGCTCGGGCATCCAGCAGGGTCACACCATATATTTT.